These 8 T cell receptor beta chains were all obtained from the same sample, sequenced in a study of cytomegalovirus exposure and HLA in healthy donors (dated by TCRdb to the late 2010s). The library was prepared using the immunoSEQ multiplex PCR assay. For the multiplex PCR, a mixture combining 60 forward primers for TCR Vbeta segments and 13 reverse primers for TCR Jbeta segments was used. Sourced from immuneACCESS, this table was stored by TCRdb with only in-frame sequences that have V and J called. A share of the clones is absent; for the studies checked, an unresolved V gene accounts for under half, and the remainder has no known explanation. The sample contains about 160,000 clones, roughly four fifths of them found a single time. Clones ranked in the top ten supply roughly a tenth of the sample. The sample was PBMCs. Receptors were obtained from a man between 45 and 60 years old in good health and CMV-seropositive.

The CDR3 here is CASSQGAQGGSEKLFF. The CDR3 DNA reads TGTGCCAGCAGCCAAGGGGCTCAGGGAGGGAGTGAAAAACTGTTTTTT. The V call is TRBV4-2, the J call TRBJ1-4; a weak D match, TRBD1 (5 bases). Trimming left V 1 base short and J 7 bases short, with 16 bases between. In germline, CDR1 is LGHNA, CDR2 YNFKEQ. The CDR3 has 16 amino acids.

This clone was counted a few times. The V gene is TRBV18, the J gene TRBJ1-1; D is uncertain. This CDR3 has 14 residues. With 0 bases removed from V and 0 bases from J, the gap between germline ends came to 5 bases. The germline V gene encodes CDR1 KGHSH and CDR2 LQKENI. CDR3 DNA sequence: TGTGCCAGCTCACCACCGGGCTTGAACACTGAAGCTTTCTTT. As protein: CASSPPGLNTEAFF.

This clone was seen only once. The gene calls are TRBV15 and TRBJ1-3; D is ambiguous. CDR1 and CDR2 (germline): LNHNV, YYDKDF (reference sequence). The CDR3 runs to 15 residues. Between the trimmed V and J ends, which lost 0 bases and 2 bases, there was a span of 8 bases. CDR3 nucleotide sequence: TGTGCCACCAGCAGAGACCCCGGGGCTGGAAACACCATATATTTT. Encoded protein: CATSRDPGAGNTIYF.

DNA for the CDR3: TGTGCCAGCAGCCCCCAGACAGGGAGCCTAAATTCACCCCTCCACTTT. This gives the protein CASSPQTGSLNSPLHF. J is TRBJ1-6 and V is TRBV7-2, with 7 bases lining up with TRBD1. Germline V gene data show CDR1 as SGHTA and CDR2 as FQGNSA. After removal of 5 bases from V and 7 bases from J, the junction contained 11 bases not matched to a gene. This CDR3 comprises 16 residues.

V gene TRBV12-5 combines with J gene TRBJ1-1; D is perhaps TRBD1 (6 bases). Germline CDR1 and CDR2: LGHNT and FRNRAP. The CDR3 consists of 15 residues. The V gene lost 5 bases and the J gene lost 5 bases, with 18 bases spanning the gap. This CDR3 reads CASGPYTGKGTEAFF. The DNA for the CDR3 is TGTGCTAGTGGTCCCTACACAGGGAAGGGGACTGAAGCTTTCTTT.

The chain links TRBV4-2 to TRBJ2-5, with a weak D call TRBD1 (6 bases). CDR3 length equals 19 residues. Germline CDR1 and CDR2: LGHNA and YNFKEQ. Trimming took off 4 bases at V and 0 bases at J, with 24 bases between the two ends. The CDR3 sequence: CASSRAGGQLGRYQETQYF. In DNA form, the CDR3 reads TGTGCCAGCAGCCGTGCCGGAGGACAGCTGGGTAGATACCAAGAGACCCAGTACTTC.

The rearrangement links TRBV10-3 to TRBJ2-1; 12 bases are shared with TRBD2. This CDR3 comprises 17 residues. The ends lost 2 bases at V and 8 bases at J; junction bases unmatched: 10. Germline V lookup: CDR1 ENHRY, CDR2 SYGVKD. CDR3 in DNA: TGTGCCATCAGTGAGCAGGGACTAGCGGGTCCAGGGGATGAGCAGTTCTTC. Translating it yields CAISEQGLAGPGDEQFF.

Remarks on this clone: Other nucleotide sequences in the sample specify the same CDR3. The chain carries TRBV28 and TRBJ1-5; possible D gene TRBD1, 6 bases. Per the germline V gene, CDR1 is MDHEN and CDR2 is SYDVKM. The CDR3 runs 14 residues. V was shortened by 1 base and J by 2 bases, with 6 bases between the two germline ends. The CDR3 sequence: CASSLSGGNQPQHF. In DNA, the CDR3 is TGTGCCAGCAGTTTATCAGGGGGCAATCAGCCCCAGCATTTT.